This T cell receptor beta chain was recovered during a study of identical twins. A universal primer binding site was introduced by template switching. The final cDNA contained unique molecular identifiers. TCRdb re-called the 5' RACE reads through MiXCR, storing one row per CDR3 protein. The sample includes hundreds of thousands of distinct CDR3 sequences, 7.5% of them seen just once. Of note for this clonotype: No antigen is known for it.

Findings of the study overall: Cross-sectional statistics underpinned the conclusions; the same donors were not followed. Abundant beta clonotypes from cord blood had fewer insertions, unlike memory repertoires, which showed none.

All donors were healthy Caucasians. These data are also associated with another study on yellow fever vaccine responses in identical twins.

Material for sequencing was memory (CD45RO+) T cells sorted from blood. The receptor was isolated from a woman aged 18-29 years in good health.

CDR3 sequence reads: CASKLGSTETQYF. The CDR3 nucleotides read TGTGCCAGCAAACTGGGATCGACGGAGACCCAGTACTTC. The rearrangement links TRBV6-5 to TRBJ2-5, with no clear D. Trimming removed 7 bases at V and 5 bases at J, with 14 bases between. The V gene's germline CDR1 is MNHEY and CDR2 SVGAGI. The CDR3 has 13 residues.